Included here is one T cell receptor beta chain sequence, with context. The sample comes from a study of blood T cell repertoires in COVID-19. Study summary: Specimens from acute and convalescent COVID-19 originated in the United States, Italy and Spain. Sources were T cells, B-cell-depleted T cells, or PBMCs; the material itself was cDNA or gDNA.

Germline V gene sequence: CDR1 SGHRS, CDR2 YFSETQ. V lost 0 bases, J lost 0 bases, and 7 bases lay in between. The CDR3 runs 15 residues. Methods used by the authors: Estimation of nucleated cell counts relied on the amplification of reference gene primers. Sequenced by immunoSEQ multiplex PCR; TCRdb stores in-frame clones only, minus some. The DNA was the basis for D and trimming; V, J and clone size are from that table. The sample has roughly 65,000 clones, roughly nine tenths seen once. The clonotype originates from a man aged 55 to 70 with acute or convalescent COVID-19. The chain joins TRBV5-1 to TRBJ1-3; the D is unclear. The specimen sequenced was peripheral blood. In DNA form, the CDR3 reads TGCGCCAGCAGCTTGGCAGGTCGCTCTGGAAACACCATATATTTT. Its protein is CASSLAGRSGNTIYF.